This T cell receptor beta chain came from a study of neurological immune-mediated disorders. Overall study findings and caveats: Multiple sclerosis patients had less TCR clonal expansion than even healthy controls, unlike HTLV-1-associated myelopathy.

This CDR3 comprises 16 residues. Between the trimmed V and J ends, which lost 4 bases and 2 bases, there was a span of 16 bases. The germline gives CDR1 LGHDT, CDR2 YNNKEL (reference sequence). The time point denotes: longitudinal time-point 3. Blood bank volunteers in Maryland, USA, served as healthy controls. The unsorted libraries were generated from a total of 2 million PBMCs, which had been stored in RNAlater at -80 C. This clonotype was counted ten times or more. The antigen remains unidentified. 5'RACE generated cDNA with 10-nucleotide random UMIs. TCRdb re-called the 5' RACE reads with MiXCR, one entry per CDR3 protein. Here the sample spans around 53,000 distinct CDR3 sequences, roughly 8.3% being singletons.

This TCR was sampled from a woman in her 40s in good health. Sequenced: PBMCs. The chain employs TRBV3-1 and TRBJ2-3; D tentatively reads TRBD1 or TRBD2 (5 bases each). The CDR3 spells CASSLALGTSTDTQYF. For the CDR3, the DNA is TGTGCCAGCAGCCTCGCCCTAGGGACGTCCACAGATACGCAGTATTTT.